This T cell receptor (beta chain) was sequenced for a study of T cell responses to AZD1222 COVID-19 vaccine. The study, taken as a whole, reports: Regions 160-218 and 743-854 dominated among vaccine-associated CD4 TCRs spanning spike.

This clone occurred once. Its target is not known. The assay was immunoSEQ multiplex PCR, and TCRdb's table has in-frame clones only and misses some. Among some 150,000 clones listed, 89% were seen once. The CDR3 consists of 15 residues. Germline V gene sequence: CDR1 SGHNT, CDR2 YYREEE (reference sequence). Germline trimming cut 4 bases from V and 2 bases from J; bases unmatched to any gene: 7. The sample consisted of peripheral blood, taken on day 0 of AZD1222 vaccination. The source of this sequence is an adult in good health. The rearrangement uses TRBV5-4 and TRBJ2-5; 8 nucleotides match TRBD1. The DNA for the CDR3 is TGTGCCAGCAGCGAGTTCAACAGGGGGCAAGAGACCCAGTACTTC. Amino acids: CASSEFNRGQETQYF.